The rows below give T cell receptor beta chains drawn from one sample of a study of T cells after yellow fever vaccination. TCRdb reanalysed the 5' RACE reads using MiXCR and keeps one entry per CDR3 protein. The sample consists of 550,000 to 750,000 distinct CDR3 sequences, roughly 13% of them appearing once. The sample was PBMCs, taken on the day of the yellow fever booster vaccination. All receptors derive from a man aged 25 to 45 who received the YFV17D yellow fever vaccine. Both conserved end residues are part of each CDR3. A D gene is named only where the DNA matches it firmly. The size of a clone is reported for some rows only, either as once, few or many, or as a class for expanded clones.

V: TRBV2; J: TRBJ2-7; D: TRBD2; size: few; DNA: TGTGCCAGCAGAGCAGGACTAGCGGGAACGCAGAACGAGCAGTACTTC; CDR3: CASRAGLAGTQNEQYF
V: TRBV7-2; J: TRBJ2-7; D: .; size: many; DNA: TGTGCCAGCAGCTTAGCGCTCGAAACAGTATACGAGCAGTACTTC; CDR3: CASSLALETVYEQYF
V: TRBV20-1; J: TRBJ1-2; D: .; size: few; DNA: TGCAGTGCTAGCGACCTGGACCGACACTACACCTTC; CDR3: CSASDLDRHYTF
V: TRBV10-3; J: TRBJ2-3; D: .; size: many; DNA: TGTGCCATCAGCCAACAGAACACAGATACGCAGTATTTT; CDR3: CAISQQNTDTQYF
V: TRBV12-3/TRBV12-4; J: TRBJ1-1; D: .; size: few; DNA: TGTGCCAGCAGTTTGAATCTGGCAGGGCCCCCCACTGAAGCTTTCTTT; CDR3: CASSLNLAGPPTEAFF
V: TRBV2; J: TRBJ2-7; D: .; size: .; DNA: TGTGCCAGCAATTCCAGATCCTACGAGCAGTACTTC; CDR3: CASNSRSYEQYF
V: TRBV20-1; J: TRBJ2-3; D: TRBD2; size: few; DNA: TGCAGTGCTAGAGATACGGCGGGAGCGGTTTCATTT; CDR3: CSARDTAGAVSF
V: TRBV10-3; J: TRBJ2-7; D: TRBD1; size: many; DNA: TGTGCCACAGGGACAGGGGGCGAGCAGTACTTC; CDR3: CATGTGGEQYF
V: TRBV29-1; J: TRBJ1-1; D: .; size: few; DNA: TGCAGCGCACAGAACACTGAAGCTTTCTTT; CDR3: CSAQNTEAFF
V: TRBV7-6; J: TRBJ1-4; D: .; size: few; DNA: TGTGCCAGCAGCTTAGAGCCGGGGGGCTATGAAAAACTGTTTTTT; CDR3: CASSLEPGGYEKLFF
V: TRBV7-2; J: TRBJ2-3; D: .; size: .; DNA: TGTGCCAGCAGCTATGGCGGAGGGACCACAGATACGCAGTATTTT; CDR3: CASSYGGGTTDTQYF
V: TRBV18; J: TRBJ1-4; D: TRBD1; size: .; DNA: TGTGCCAGCACCCGGGACAGGGGCAATGAAAAACTGTTTTTT; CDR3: CASTRDRGNEKLFF
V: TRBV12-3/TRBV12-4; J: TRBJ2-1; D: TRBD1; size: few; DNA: TGTGCCAGCAGTTGGACAGGGGGGGGCAATGAGCAGTTCTTC; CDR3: CASSWTGGGNEQFF
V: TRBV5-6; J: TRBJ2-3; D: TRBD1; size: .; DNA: TGTGCCAGCAGCTTGGCCGGACCCGACAGGGTGGCCTTTCCAGATACGCAGTATTTT; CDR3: CASSLAGPDRVAFPDTQYF
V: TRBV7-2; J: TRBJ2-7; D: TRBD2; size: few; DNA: TGTGCCAGCAGCTTAGCGAGAGCGGGAGTATCCAACGAGCAGTACTTC; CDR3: CASSLARAGVSNEQYF
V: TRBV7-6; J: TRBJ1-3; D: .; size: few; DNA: TGTGCCAGCAGCTTAGAGACGGACTACTCTGGAAACACCATATATTTT; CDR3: CASSLETDYSGNTIYF
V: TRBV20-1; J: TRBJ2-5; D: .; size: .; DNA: TGCAGTGCTAGAGATCTACGTGACCGGGAGACCCAGTACTTC; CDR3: CSARDLRDRETQYF
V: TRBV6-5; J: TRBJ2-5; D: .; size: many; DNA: TGTGCCAGCAGTTCGCGAGCGCAGGGTAAAGAGACCCAGTACTTC; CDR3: CASSSRAQGKETQYF
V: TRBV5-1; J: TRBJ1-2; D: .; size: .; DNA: TGCGCCAGCAGCTTGGCCACGGGAACTAACTATGGCTACACCTTC; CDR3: CASSLATGTNYGYTF
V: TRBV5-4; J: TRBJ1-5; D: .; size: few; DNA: TGTGCCAGCAGCCTCCATGGTATTTCCCAGCCCCAGCATTTT; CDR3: CASSLHGISQPQHF
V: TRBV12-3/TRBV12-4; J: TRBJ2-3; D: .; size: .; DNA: TGTGCCAGCAGTTTTTTACGCGCTAGCACAGATACGCAGTATTTT; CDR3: CASSFLRASTDTQYF
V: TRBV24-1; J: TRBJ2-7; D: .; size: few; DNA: TGTGCCACCAGTGATTCACGGGATTCCTACGAGCAGTACTTC; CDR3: CATSDSRDSYEQYF
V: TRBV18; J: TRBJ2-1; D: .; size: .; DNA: TGTGCCAGCTCACCCCTGCGCACTAGTTCCTATGAGCAGTTCTTC; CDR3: CASSPLRTSSYEQFF
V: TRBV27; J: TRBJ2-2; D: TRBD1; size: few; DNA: TGTGCCAGCAGTTTAAACCTCGGGACAGGGAACACCGGGGAGCTGTTTTTT; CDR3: CASSLNLGTGNTGELFF
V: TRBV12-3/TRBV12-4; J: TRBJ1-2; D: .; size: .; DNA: TGTGCCAGCAGTGCCAACGGGGTCGGCTATGGCTACACCTTC; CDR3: CASSANGVGYGYTF
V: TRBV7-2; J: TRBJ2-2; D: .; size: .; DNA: TGTGCCAGCAGCTACGGGGCCGGCAGGGTAGGCACCGGGGAGCTGTTTTTT; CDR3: CASSYGAGRVGTGELFF
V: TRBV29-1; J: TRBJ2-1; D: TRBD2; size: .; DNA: TGCAGCCTCAATGGACTAGCGGGCCGTAATGAGCAGTTCTTC; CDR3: CSLNGLAGRNEQFF